What follows are 24 T cell receptor beta chains derived from one specimen sequenced in a study of blood T cell repertoires in COVID-19. Sequencing used immunoSEQ multiplex PCR; TCRdb keeps in-frame clones, though not all of them. Of approximately 250,000 clones listed, 88% were seen once; the top ten hold under 2.5%. The source material was PBMCs or T cells enriched from blood (not recorded which). The receptors originated from a woman aged 40 to 55 with acute COVID-19.

This rearrangement joins TRBV6-5 to TRBJ2-1, with 10 bases matching TRBD2. CDR1 and CDR2 from the germline V gene are MNHEY and SVGAGI. The CDR3 is 14 residues long. The V and J ends lost 7 bases and 7 bases, in that order; junction bases with no gene match: 7. The CDR3 is CASMRSGRVNEQFF. The CDR3 nucleotides are TGTGCCAGCATGAGGAGCGGGAGGGTTAATGAGCAGTTCTTC.

The V gene is TRBV2, the J gene TRBJ2-2; TRBD2 matches 8 bases. With 6 bases clipped from V and 1 base from J, the junction kept 4 bases outside the gene matches. This CDR3 has 15 amino acids. From germline, CDR1 is SNHLY and CDR2 FYNNEI. CDR3 DNA sequence: TGTGCCAGCAGCAGAAGCGGGGGGAACACCGGGGAGCTGTTTTTT. Translated, it gives CASSRSGGNTGELFF.

This chain connects TRBV7-2 to TRBJ2-3, with a weak D call TRBD2 (6 bases). The germline gives CDR1 SGHTA, CDR2 FQGNSA. This CDR3 comprises 15 residues. V was cut by 5 bases and J by 8 bases, with 20 bases left in between. The CDR3 reads CASSVLSGAGGTQYF. In DNA, the CDR3 is TGTGCCAGCAGCGTTCTCAGTGGAGCGGGCGGTACGCAGTATTTT.

J is TRBJ1-2 and V is TRBV6-5; a possible D gene is TRBD1 (5 bases). Germline CDR1 MNHEY, CDR2 SVGAGI. Deletions cut 7 bases from V and 10 bases from J, with 16 bases between. There are 12 residues in the CDR3. The CDR3 coding sequence is TGTGCCAGCACCGGGACGGGAGGGAACTACACCTTC. It encodes CASTGTGGNYTF.

This clone was counted a single time. This rearrangement joins TRBV27 to TRBJ1-6; 7 bases agree with TRBD1. The junction had 10 bases not matched to a gene; V was cut back by 6 bases and J by 2 bases. The CDR3 contains 17 residues. Germline CDR1 is MNHEY and CDR2 is SMNVEV (reference sequence). CDR3 nucleotide sequence: TGTGCCAGCAGCTCGAGGGGGCAGGGAGCCTATAATTCACCCCTCCACTTT. This gives the protein CASSSRGQGAYNSPLHF.

V usage is TRBV5-4 and J usage is TRBJ1-2; 9 positions agree with TRBD1. This CDR3 contains 18 residues. V shed 0 bases and J 4 bases; nucleotides not matched to a gene: 13. Per the germline V gene, CDR1 is SGHNT and CDR2 is YYREEE (reference sequence). CDR3 sequence (DNA): TGTGCCAGCAGCTTGGCACAGGGGGCGCGCGGGTTCTTCTATGGCTACACCTTC. Its protein product is CASSLAQGARGFFYGYTF.

The chain carries TRBV5-1 and TRBJ2-1; no definite D call. In germline, CDR1 is SGHRS, CDR2 YFSETQ. This CDR3 has 13 amino acids. Trimming removed 0 bases from V and 6 bases from J, with 7 bases in between. CDR3 residues: CASSLVLFNEQFF. The CDR3 nucleotides read TGCGCCAGCAGCTTGGTACTCTTCAATGAGCAGTTCTTC.

J is TRBJ2-1 and V is TRBV7-9; 9 bases fit TRBD2. CDR1 is SEHNR and CDR2 is FQNEAQ in the germline V gene (reference sequence). CDR3 length equals 14 residues. V was pared by 5 bases and J by 4 bases, with 3 bases of the junction left unmatched. In DNA, the CDR3 is TGTGCCAGCAGCCTCGGACTAGCGTACAATGAGCAGTTCTTC. This sequence encodes CASSLGLAYNEQFF. Filled out from reference TRBV7-9 and TRBJ2-1, the complete variable domain reads DTGVSQNPRHKITKRGQNVTFRCDPISEHNRLYWYRQTLGQGPEFLTYFQNEAQLEKSRLLSDRFSAERPKGSFSTLEIQRTEQGDSAMYLCASSLGLAYNEQFFGPGTRLTVL.

The gene calls are TRBV3-1 (or the pseudogene TRBV3-2) and TRBJ1-1; TRBD1 matches at 8 bases. CDR1 and CDR2 from the germline V gene are LGHDT and YNNKEL (reference sequence). Trimming removed 4 bases from V and 3 bases from J; junction bases left unmatched: 1. There are 13 residues in the CDR3. The CDR3 loop is CASSRTGYTEAFF. In nucleotides, the CDR3 is TGTGCCAGCAGCCGGACAGGGTACACTGAAGCTTTCTTT.

CDR3 nucleotide sequence: TGTGCCAGCGCAAACGTAGCCTACGAGCAGTACGTC. Its translation: CASANVAYEQYV. The gene calls are TRBV6-5 and TRBJ2-7; unclear D gene. Germline-derived CDR1 and CDR2 are MNHEY and SVGAGI. Between the trimmed V and J ends, which lost 8 bases and 2 bases, there was a span of 10 bases. The CDR3 sequence is 12 residues long.

V usage is TRBV28 and J usage is TRBJ1-6, with 7 positions matching TRBD1. This CDR3 is 14 amino acids long. Germline V gene sequence: CDR1 MDHEN, CDR2 SYDVKM. J gave up 7 bases and V 2 bases, and 2 bases lay outside the gene matches. CDR3 nucleotides: TGTGCCAGCAGTTTAAGACAGGGAAATTCACCCCTCCACTTT. It encodes CASSLRQGNSPLHF.

This chain uses TRBV6-2 or TRBV6-3 with TRBJ2-4; no reliable D call. V lost 6 bases and J lost 0, with 15 bases in between. This CDR3 is built from 16 residues. Germline CDR1 and CDR2: MNHEY and SVGEGT. The CDR3 here is CASSQYEVLAKNIQYF. CDR3 nucleotides: TGTGCCAGCAGCCAATACGAGGTGCTAGCCAAAAACATTCAGTACTTC.

This clone was counted once. The chain links TRBV6-2 or TRBV6-3 to TRBJ2-1; tentatively, D is TRBD1 (6 bases). This CDR3 is built from 12 residues. The germline gives CDR1 MNHEY, CDR2 SVGEGT. Trimming stripped 5 bases from V and 7 bases from J, with 9 bases between. The CDR3 DNA follows: TGTGCCAGCAGTCGAGGGGGAAATGAGCAGTTCTTC. This translates into CASSRGGNEQFF.

The gene calls are TRBV7-9 and TRBJ1-2, with D possibly TRBD1 on 6 matching bases. Germline V lookup: CDR1 SEHNR, CDR2 FQNEAQ (reference sequence). The CDR3 has 13 amino acids. Trimming stripped 5 bases from V and 2 bases from J, with 9 bases between. CDR3 sequence reads: CASSHGTNYGYTF. Written as DNA, the CDR3 is TGTGCCAGCAGCCACGGGACAAACTATGGCTACACCTTC.

The chain recombines TRBV30 with TRBJ1-3, with a weak D call TRBD1 (6 bases). The V gene lost 4 bases and the J gene lost 0 bases, with 10 bases spanning the gap. This CDR3 contains 14 residues. CDR1 is GTSNPN, CDR2 SVGIG, per germline (reference sequence). The CDR3 region is CAWTQGVSGNTIYF. The CDR3 nucleotides read TGTGCCTGGACACAGGGCGTCTCTGGAAACACCATATATTTT. The whole variable domain, filled in from reference TRBV30 and TRBJ1-3, reads SQTIHQWPATLVQPVGSPLSLECTVEGTSNPNLYWYRQAAGRGLQLLFYSVGIGQISSEVPQNLSASRPQDRQFILSSKKLLLSDSGFYLCAWTQGVSGNTIYFGEGSWLTVV.

Comments on this clone: Additional DNA sequences in this sample encode the identical CDR3. This rearrangement joins TRBV5-1 to TRBJ2-3; D not resolved. The length of the CDR3 is 14 residues. Germline V gene lookup returns CDR1 SGHRS and CDR2 YFSETQ. V was clipped by 0 bases and J by 0 bases, with 5 bases between them. CDR3 region: CASSLGGSTDTQYF. As DNA, the CDR3 is TGCGCCAGCAGCTTGGGAGGCAGCACAGATACGCAGTATTTT.

This chain links TRBV10-3 with TRBJ2-3; 7 bases line up with TRBD1. CDR3 size: 17 residues. The ends lost 3 bases at V and 5 bases at J; junction bases unmatched: 14. CDR1 and CDR2 from the germline V gene are ENHRY and SYGVKD. The CDR3 sequence is CAISEAPPSTGKDTQYF. The DNA of the CDR3 is TGTGCCATCAGTGAAGCCCCACCATCGACAGGGAAAGATACGCAGTATTTT.

This clone has more than one count but fewer than ten. The V and J genes are TRBV6-5 and TRBJ2-4, with 7 positions matching TRBD1. J lost 5 bases, V lost 6 bases, and 4 bases had no gene match. The germline CDR1 and CDR2 sequences are MNHEY and SVGAGI. The CDR3 has 13 residues. The CDR3 is CASRSGTENIQYF. The CDR3 DNA reads as TGTGCCAGCAGATCCGGGACAGAAAACATTCAGTACTTC.

V and J are TRBV19 and TRBJ2-2, with 9 bases aligning to TRBD1. Germline V gives CDR1 LNHDA, CDR2 SQIVND (reference sequence). CDR3 length: 15 amino acids. Trimming cost V 5 bases and J 6 bases; bases outside gene matches: 7. CDR3 bases: TGTGCCAGTAGTGTGGGACAGGGATGGTCCGGGGAGCTGTTTTTT. Translation gives CASSVGQGWSGELFF.

The gene calls are TRBV3-1 (or the pseudogene TRBV3-2) and TRBJ2-5, with TRBD1 as a possible D gene (6 bases). The ends were cut back, 6 bases at V and 4 bases at J, with 12 bases in the middle. This CDR3 comprises 13 residues. Per the germline V gene, CDR1 is LGHDT and CDR2 is YNNKEL (reference sequence). CDR3 loop: CASRVGASETQYF. Here the CDR3 DNA reads TGTGCCAGCAGGGTGGGGGCCTCAGAGACCCAGTACTTC.

This clone was recorded at least ten times. V and J are TRBV6-5 and TRBJ1-4; possibly TRBD1 for D (6 bases). V was clipped by 5 bases and J by 7 bases, with 17 bases between them. The CDR3 sequence is 15 residues long. The germline gives CDR1 MNHEY, CDR2 SVGAGI. Here the CDR3 reads CASSLQQGVAEKLFF. The CDR3 nucleotides read TGTGCCAGCAGTCTCCAACAGGGTGTAGCTGAAAAACTGTTTTTT.

This clone was counted a few times. The chain joins TRBV25-1 to TRBJ1-4; perhaps TRBD1 as D (6 bases). This CDR3 has 15 residues. Germline lookup yields CDR1 MGHDK and CDR2 SYGVNS. Trimming pared 5 bases from V and 7 bases from J, leaving 17 bases between. For the CDR3, the DNA is TGTGCCAGCAGTCAAACCGGGACAAGAGCTGAAAAACTGTTTTTT. Amino acid sequence: CASSQTGTRAEKLFF.

A single count supports this clone. The chain employs TRBV12-3 or TRBV12-4 and TRBJ2-1, with 12 bases identical to TRBD2. J lost 7 bases, V lost 7 bases, and 2 bases had no gene match. There are 13 residues in the CDR3. The CDR3, as DNA: TGTGCCAGCACCGGGACTAGCGGGAATGAGCAGTTCTTC. This sequence encodes CASTGTSGNEQFF.

This clone was picked up one time. The rearrangement uses TRBV4-1 and TRBJ1-3; tentatively, D is TRBD1 (5 bases). The CDR3 length is 16 residues. Trimming cost V 1 base and J 0 bases, with 10 bases left between them. Germline V gives CDR1 MGHRA, CDR2 YSYEKL. The CDR3 protein is CASSQGDSFSGNTIYF. The CDR3 DNA is TGCGCCAGCAGCCAAGGTGACAGCTTCTCTGGAAACACCATATATTTT.